Below, 30 T cell receptor beta chains from the same sample are listed, as sequenced in a study of identical twins. TCRdb reanalysed the 5' RACE reads using MiXCR and keeps one entry per CDR3 protein. The table lists around 1.7 million distinct CDR3 sequences, roughly a third of them singletons. Source material: cord blood. The receptors were sampled from a newborn girl in good health.

This clonotype was seen ten or more times. This chain connects TRBV7-2 to TRBJ1-2; D gene uncertain. V lost 2 bases to trimming and J lost 4 bases, with 11 bases between them. Per the germline V gene, CDR1 is SGHTA and CDR2 is FQGNSA. The CDR3 runs 14 residues. CDR3 sequence reads: CASSLNKGGYGYTF. The CDR3 DNA is TGTGCCAGCAGCTTAAACAAGGGAGGCTATGGCTACACCTTC.

This clonotype came up many times. The V call is TRBV10-3, the J call TRBJ1-2, with unresolved D. The CDR3 extends over 13 amino acids. The germline V gene has CDR1 ENHRY and CDR2 SYGVKD. V dropped 4 bases and J dropped 4 bases, with 10 bases sitting between them. CDR3 in DNA: TGTGCCATCAGTGTCTCGGGGATCTATGGCTACACCTTC. Translation gives CAISVSGIYGYTF.

This chain links TRBV29-1 with TRBJ2-5, with 7 bases lining up with TRBD2. Trimming at V came to 4 bases and at J to 3 bases, leaving 2 bases not matched to a gene. The CDR3 covers 12 residues. CDR1 and CDR2 (germline): SQVTM, ANQGSEA. This chain's CDR3 is CSVGGGKETQYF. CDR3 in DNA: TGCAGCGTTGGGGGGGGAAAAGAGACCCAGTACTTC.

CDR3 in DNA: TGCGCCAGCAGCCGTTGGACAGGGACTAATGAAAAACTGTTTTTT. Protein: CASSRWTGTNEKLFF. The chain combines TRBV5-1 with TRBJ1-4; TRBD1 matches 8 bases. This CDR3 has 15 amino acids. The V and J ends lost 4 bases and 2 bases, in that order; junction bases with no gene match: 4. In germline, CDR1 is SGHRS, CDR2 YFSETQ.

V gene TRBV6-5 combines with J gene TRBJ2-3, with D tentatively TRBD1 (7 bases). Germline CDR1 is MNHEY and CDR2 is SVGAGI. CDR3 size: 15 residues. Trimming left V 2 bases short and J 4 bases short, with 13 bases between. The CDR3 reads CASSYSQGGADTQYF. The CDR3 DNA follows: TGTGCCAGCAGTTACAGCCAGGGGGGAGCAGATACGCAGTATTTT.

The CDR3 reads CASSSGSTNEQYF. CDR3 sequence (DNA): TGCGCCAGCAGCTCCGGATCGACCAATGAGCAGTACTTC. V is TRBV5-1 and J is TRBJ2-7; D is unresolved. Trimming took off 3 bases at V and 7 bases at J, with 14 bases between the two ends. Per the germline V gene, CDR1 is SGHRS and CDR2 is YFSETQ. This CDR3 has 13 amino acids.

As regards this clonotype: This likely comes from a read error, as the CDR3 has no conserved phenylalanine or tryptophan at its end. The CDR3 DNA reads TGTGCCAGCAGCCAAGCAGGTGGGGGCGCTGGCACTGAAGCTTTCATT. It is translated as CASSQAGGGAGTEAFI. This sequence joins TRBV4-2 and TRBJ1-1; TRBD1 might be the D (6 bases). The CDR3 covers 16 residues. Germline V gene sequence: CDR1 LGHNA, CDR2 YNFKEQ. V shed 1 base and J shed 4 bases, with 16 bases lying between them.

This chain connects TRBV14 to TRBJ2-4; D remains unclear. The CDR3 has 16 residues. Deletions cut 1 base from V and 0 bases from J, with 10 bases between. CDR1 and CDR2 from the germline V gene are SGHDN and FVKESK. The CDR3 DNA reads TGTGCCAGCAGCCAAGGCGGAGCCCTAGCCAAAAACATTCAGTACTTC. Translation gives CASSQGGALAKNIQYF. The full variable domain, its missing parts supplied by reference TRBV14 and TRBJ2-4, is EAGVTQFPSHSVIEKGQTVTLRCDPISGHDNLYWYRRVMGKEIKFLLHFVKESKQDESGMPNNRFLAERTGGTYSTLKVQPAELEDSGVYFCASSQGGALAKNIQYFGAGTRLSVL.

A word on this clonotype: This sequence may be a read error, since a much larger clone differs from it by one base. The chain recombines TRBV27 with TRBJ2-3; TRBD2 might be the D (5 bases). This CDR3 is built from 11 residues. CDR1 and CDR2 from the germline V gene are MNHEY and SMNVEV (reference sequence). The CDR3 sequence is CSSSYGNTQYF. The CDR3 coding sequence is TGTTCCAGCAGTTACGGGAATACGCAGTATTTT.

This clonotype was found a few times. The V call is TRBV6-1, the J call TRBJ2-7; D is possibly TRBD2 (6 bases). V was clipped by 2 bases and J by 2 bases, with 13 bases between them. CDR1 is MNHNS, CDR2 SASEGT, per germline. The CDR3 spans 15 residues. CDR3 coding DNA: TGTGCCAGCAGTGAAATGGGGACTCCCACCTACGAGCAGTACTTC. Amino acid sequence: CASSEMGTPTYEQYF.

The chain joins TRBV7-7 to TRBJ2-1; D is ambiguous. This CDR3 is 13 amino acids long. CDR1 and CDR2 from the germline V gene are SSHAT and FNYEAQ (reference sequence). V lost 1 base to trimming and J lost 9 bases, with 10 bases between them. The CDR3 sequence is CASSLGPGSEQFF. The DNA of the CDR3 is TGTGCCAGCAGCTTAGGGCCCGGAAGTGAGCAGTTCTTC.

As concerns this clonotype: A read error may be the cause here, since a much bigger clone is one base away. The genes are TRBV29-1 and TRBJ2-3; D remains ambiguous. The V gene's germline CDR1 is SQVTM and CDR2 ANQGSEA. The CDR3 is 11 residues long. Trimming left V 0 bases short and J 2 bases short, with 0 bases between. DNA of the CDR3: TGCAGCGTTGAAGACACAGATACGCAGTATTTT. It translates to CSVEDTDTQYF.

The gene calls are TRBV20-1 and TRBJ1-1; 8 bases map to TRBD1. This CDR3 is built from 13 residues. The J segment lost 7 bases and the V segment lost 4 bases, leaving 8 bases of the junction unmatched. Germline V gene lookup returns CDR1 DFQATT and CDR2 SNEGSKA (reference sequence). The CDR3 DNA is TGCAGTGCTAAGGACAGGGAAGACATTGAAGCTTTCTTT. Protein: CSAKDREDIEAFF.

This clonotype has only a few counts. This rearrangement joins TRBV25-1 to TRBJ2-2; D remains unclear. CDR3 length equals 15 residues. Germline CDR1 MGHDK, CDR2 SYGVNS. V was clipped by 0 bases and J by 1 base, with 6 bases between them. CDR3 protein: CASSEYSGNTGELFF. For the CDR3, the DNA is TGTGCCAGCAGTGAATATTCAGGGAACACCGGGGAGCTGTTTTTT.

This clonotype was seen a few times. The chain is built from TRBV28 and TRBJ2-7, with 9 bases aligning to TRBD2. Germline CDR1 is MDHEN and CDR2 is SYDVKM. V lost 7 bases and J lost 1; bases outside the gene matches: 2. This CDR3 spans 13 amino acids. CDR3 region: CASTAGGSYEQYF. The CDR3 DNA sequence: TGTGCCAGCACCGCGGGGGGGTCCTACGAGCAGTACTTC.

Details on this clonotype: A much larger clone is a single base away; this may be a read error. This rearrangement joins TRBV10-2 to TRBJ2-3; D is possibly TRBD1 (8 bases). This CDR3 is 18 amino acids long. In germline, CDR1 is WSHSY, CDR2 SAAADI. V shed 2 bases and J shed 11 bases, with 29 bases lying between them. In nucleotides, the CDR3 is TGCGCCAGCAGTGAGCACAGGGGGAGGGCTAGGATCCTTTTAGGGCAGTATTTT. This sequence encodes CASSEHRGRARILLGQYF.

The J gene is TRBJ2-1, the V gene TRBV20-1; 11 bases are a match to TRBD2. V gave up 5 bases and J gave up 5 bases; unmatched junction bases: 11. Germline-derived CDR1 and CDR2 are DFQATT and SNEGSKA (reference sequence). The CDR3 runs 16 residues. CDR3 residues: CSAFTSGGLHNNEQFF. The CDR3 region has the DNA TGCAGTGCTTTTACTAGCGGGGGTCTCCATAACAATGAGCAGTTCTTC.

The V gene is TRBV12-3 or TRBV12-4, the J gene TRBJ1-4; D is perhaps TRBD1 (5 bases). Trimming took 2 bases from V and 7 from J, leaving 17 bases between them. This CDR3 comprises 16 residues. CDR3: CASSLSSWQGFEKLFF. The CDR3 DNA is TGTGCCAGCAGTTTATCGTCTTGGCAGGGTTTTGAAAAACTGTTTTTT.

This clonotype was seen once. The gene calls are TRBV20-1 and TRBJ2-3; D could derive from TRBD1 or TRBD2 (6 bases each). CDR1 is DFQATT, CDR2 SNEGSKA, per germline (reference sequence). The CDR3 consists of 12 residues. The chain's CDR3 is CSGWGAGDTQYF. As DNA, the CDR3 is TGCAGCGGATGGGGGGCAGGAGATACGCAGTATTTT.

In this sample, this clonotype turned up a few times. CDR3 nucleotide sequence: TGTGCCAGCAGGAATGAGGGACAAGCCCAAGAGACCCAGTACTTC. It encodes CASRNEGQAQETQYF. The chain links TRBV6-7 to TRBJ2-5; D perhaps matches TRBD1 (6 bases). TRBV6-7 qualifies as an ORF whose function is uncertain. V was cut by 6 bases and J by 1 base, with 15 bases left in between. This CDR3 spans 15 amino acids.

This rearrangement joins TRBV20-1 to TRBJ2-5, with D perhaps matching TRBD1 or TRBD2 (7 bases each). V lost 5 bases, J lost 11 bases, and 27 bases lay in between. This CDR3 comprises 15 residues. Germline V gives CDR1 DFQATT, CDR2 SNEGSKA (reference sequence). The DNA for the CDR3 is TGCAGTGCTGCCCAGGGGGGGGCCGCCTACAATGAGCAGTACTTC. This sequence encodes CSAAQGGAAYNEQYF.

In DNA, the CDR3 is TGCGCCAGCAGCCAAGATTCGGCCGGGGCTTACGAGCAGTACTTC. This encodes CASSQDSAGAYEQYF. J is TRBJ2-4 and V is TRBV4-1; D could derive from TRBD1 or TRBD2 (5 bases each). The J call is doubtful: the DNA matches TRBJ2-7 better. The germline CDR1 and CDR2 sequences are MGHRA and YSYEKL. The CDR3 extends over 15 amino acids.

This clonotype turned up a few times. One end of the junction is discordant with germline, which a read error may explain. The chain recombines TRBV7-7 with TRBJ2-5, with 7 bases aligning to TRBD2. CDR1 is SSHAT, CDR2 FNYEAQ, per germline (reference sequence). The CDR3 sequence is 15 residues long. The CDR3 DNA reads as TGTGCTAGCAGCCCCCAATCGGGGGGATTAGAGACCCAGTACTTC. This gives the protein CASSPQSGGLETQYF.

This clonotype has more than one count but fewer than ten. The CDR3 bases are TGTGCCAGCAGCTTTCCCATGCGAGGGGAGCTGTTTTTT. Translated: CASSFPMRGELFF. The rearrangement links TRBV7-2 to TRBJ2-2; D is unclear. This CDR3 region has 13 residues. Deletions cut 3 bases from V and 8 bases from J, with 10 bases between. Germline lookup yields CDR1 SGHTA and CDR2 FQGNSA.

The J gene is TRBJ1-1, the V gene TRBV29-1, with D tentatively TRBD1 (6 bases). Germline V gene data show CDR1 as SQVTM and CDR2 as ANQGSEA. This CDR3 is 14 amino acids long. V was shortened by 4 bases and J by 4 bases, with 16 bases between the two germline ends. CDR3 nucleotide sequence: TGCAGCGTTGTCCTTTCCAGGGGCGGCACTGAAGCTTTCTTT. It yields the protein CSVVLSRGGTEAFF.

This clonotype has only a few counts. The gene calls are TRBV6-5 and TRBJ2-1, with 10 bases aligning to TRBD1. The CDR3 is made up of 15 amino acids. Trimming removed 7 bases from V and 1 base from J; junction bases left unmatched: 4. Per the germline V gene, CDR1 is MNHEY and CDR2 is SVGAGI. For the CDR3, the DNA is TGTGCCAGCAAAAGGGACAGGGGATCCTACAATGAGCAGTTCTTC. As protein: CASKRDRGSYNEQFF.

As concerns this clonotype: One end of the junction varies from germline; a read error may be responsible. This sequence joins TRBV7-9 and TRBJ2-3; 7 positions match TRBD2. Germline V gene sequence: CDR1 SEHNR, CDR2 FQNEAQ (reference sequence). CDR3 length: 12 residues. The CDR3 spells CASSSGLDTRYF. The CDR3 region has the DNA TGTGCCAGCAGCTCCGGACTAGATACGCGGTATTTT. Supplemented by reference TRBV7-9 and TRBJ2-3, the full variable domain reads DTGVSQNPRHKITKRGQNVTFRCDPISEHNRLYWYRQTLGQGPEFLTYFQNEAQLEKSRLLSDRFSAERPKGSFSTLEIQRTEQGDSAMYLCASSSGLDTRYFGPGTRLTVL.

This clonotype was seen more than once but under ten times. V is TRBV7-2 and J is TRBJ2-1, with D possibly TRBD2 on 6 matching bases. The CDR3 loop spans 16 amino acids. Trimming shortened V by 5 bases and J by 5 bases, and 19 bases separated the two germline ends. Germline V gene data show CDR1 as SGHTA and CDR2 as FQGNSA. The CDR3 DNA sequence: TGTGCCAGCAGCGCCCGGACGCCCCGGAGGGACAATGAGCAGTTCTTC. It specifies CASSARTPRRDNEQFF.

This clonotype was counted many times. This rearrangement joins TRBV29-1 to TRBJ2-7, with D maybe TRBD1 (6 bases). From germline, CDR1 is SQVTM and CDR2 ANQGSEA. V was shortened by 7 bases and J by 1 base, with 14 bases between the two germline ends. The CDR3 runs to 13 residues. The CDR3 spells CSALSGQSYEQYF. The CDR3 DNA reads TGCAGCGCATTGTCCGGACAGTCCTACGAGCAGTACTTC.

V and J are TRBV27 and TRBJ2-7; TRBD1 is a possible D gene (6 bases). The V end lost 6 bases, the J end lost 2 bases, and 17 bases lay between the germline ends. The CDR3 spans 15 residues. Per germline, CDR1 MNHEY and CDR2 SMNVEV (reference sequence). The CDR3 loop reads CASSPKPTGTYEQYF. DNA of the CDR3: TGTGCCAGCAGCCCGAAACCGACAGGCACCTACGAGCAGTACTTC.